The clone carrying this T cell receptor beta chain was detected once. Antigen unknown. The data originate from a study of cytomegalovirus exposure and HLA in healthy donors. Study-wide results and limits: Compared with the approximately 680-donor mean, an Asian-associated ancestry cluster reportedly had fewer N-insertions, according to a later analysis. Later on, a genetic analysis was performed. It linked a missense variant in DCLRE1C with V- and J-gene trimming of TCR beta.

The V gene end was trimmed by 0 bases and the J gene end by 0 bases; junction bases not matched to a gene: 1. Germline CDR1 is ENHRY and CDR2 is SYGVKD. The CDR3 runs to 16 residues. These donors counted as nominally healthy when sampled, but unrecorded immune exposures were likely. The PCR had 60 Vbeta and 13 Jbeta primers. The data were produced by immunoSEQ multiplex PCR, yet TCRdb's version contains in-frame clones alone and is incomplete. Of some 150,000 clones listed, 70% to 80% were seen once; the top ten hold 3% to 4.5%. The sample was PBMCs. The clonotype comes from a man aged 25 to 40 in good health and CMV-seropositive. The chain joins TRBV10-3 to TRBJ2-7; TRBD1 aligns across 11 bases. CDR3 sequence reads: CAISESGTGGSYEQYF. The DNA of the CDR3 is TGTGCCATCAGTGAGTCCGGGACAGGGGGCTCCTACGAGCAGTACTTC.